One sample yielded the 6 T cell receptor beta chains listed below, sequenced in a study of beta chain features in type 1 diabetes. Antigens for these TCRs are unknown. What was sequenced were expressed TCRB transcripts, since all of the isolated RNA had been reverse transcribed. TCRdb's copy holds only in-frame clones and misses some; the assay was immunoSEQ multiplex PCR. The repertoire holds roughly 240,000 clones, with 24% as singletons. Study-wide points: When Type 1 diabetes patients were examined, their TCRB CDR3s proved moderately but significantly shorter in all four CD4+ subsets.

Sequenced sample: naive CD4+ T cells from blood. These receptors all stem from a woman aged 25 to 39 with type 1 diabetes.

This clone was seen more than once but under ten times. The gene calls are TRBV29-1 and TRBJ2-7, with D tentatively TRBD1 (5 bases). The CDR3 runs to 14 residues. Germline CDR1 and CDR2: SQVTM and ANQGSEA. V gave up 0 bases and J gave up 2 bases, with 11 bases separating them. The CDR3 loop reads CSVEDWGAAYEQYF. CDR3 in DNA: TGCAGCGTTGAAGATTGGGGCGCTGCCTACGAGCAGTACTTC.

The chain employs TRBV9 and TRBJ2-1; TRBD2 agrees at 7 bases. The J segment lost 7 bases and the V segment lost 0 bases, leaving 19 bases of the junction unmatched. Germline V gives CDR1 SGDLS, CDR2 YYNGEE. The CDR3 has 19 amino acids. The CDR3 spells CASSVGVGRGTLGSNEQFF. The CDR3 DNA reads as TGTGCCAGCAGCGTAGGCGTAGGGAGGGGAACTCTCGGGAGTAATGAGCAGTTCTTC.

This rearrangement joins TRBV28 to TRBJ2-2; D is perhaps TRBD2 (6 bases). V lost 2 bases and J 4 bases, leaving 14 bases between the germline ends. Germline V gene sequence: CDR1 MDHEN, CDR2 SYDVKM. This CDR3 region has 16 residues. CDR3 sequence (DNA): TGTGCCAGCAGTTTACTTAGTAGCGGCAGCACCGGGGAGCTGTTTTTT. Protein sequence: CASSLLSSGSTGELFF.

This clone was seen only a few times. The CDR3 DNA reads TGTGCCAGCCGGGGAGGCGGAGAGAACACTGAAGCTTTCTTT. As protein: CASRGGGENTEAFF. The rearrangement links TRBV6-6 to TRBJ1-1; no reliable D call. Germline lookup yields CDR1 MNHNY and CDR2 SVGAGI (reference sequence). The germline V and J ends were trimmed by 8 bases and 1 base, with 14 bases remaining between them. The CDR3 extends over 14 amino acids.

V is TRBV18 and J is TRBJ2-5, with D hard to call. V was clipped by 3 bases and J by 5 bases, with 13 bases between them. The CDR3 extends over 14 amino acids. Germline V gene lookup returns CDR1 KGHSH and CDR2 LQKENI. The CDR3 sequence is CASSPRGGTETQYF. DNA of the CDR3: TGTGCCAGCTCACCCCGCGGCGGAACGGAGACCCAGTACTTC.

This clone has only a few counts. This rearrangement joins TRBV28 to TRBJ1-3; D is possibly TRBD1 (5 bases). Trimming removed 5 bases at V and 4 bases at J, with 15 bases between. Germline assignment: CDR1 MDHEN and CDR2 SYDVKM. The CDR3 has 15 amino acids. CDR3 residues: CASSAQGAAGNTIYF. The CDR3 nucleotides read TGTGCCAGCAGTGCGCAGGGTGCGGCAGGAAACACCATATATTTT.